The 12 T cell receptor beta chains below all came from one sample that was sequenced in a study of blood T cell repertoires in COVID-19. Data came from immunoSEQ multiplex PCR; TCRdb stores just in-frame clones and leaves some out. This sample carries 150,000 to 200,000 clones, under 95% of them seen once, and the ten largest clones take roughly 19%. Sequencing was performed on peripheral blood. The receptors were gathered from a man between 60 and 70 years old with active or convalescent COVID-19.

The chain joins TRBV28 to TRBJ1-2; D is unresolved. Per germline, CDR1 MDHEN and CDR2 SYDVKM. This CDR3 region has 13 residues. V was clipped by 6 bases and J by 4 bases, with 12 bases between them. The CDR3 coding sequence is TGTGCCAGCAGCTTAACAGTGTTCTATGGCTACACCTTC. Translation: CASSLTVFYGYTF.

The chain links TRBV5-1 to TRBJ2-5, with 12 nucleotides matching TRBD2. From germline, CDR1 is SGHRS and CDR2 YFSETQ. V lost 3 bases and J lost 5; bases outside the gene matches: 8. This CDR3 comprises 16 residues. CDR3 DNA sequence: TGCGCCAGCAGCTGGGGACTAGCGGGCGTGGGGGAGACCCAGTACTTC. This gives the protein CASSWGLAGVGETQYF.

The V gene is TRBV7-9, the J gene TRBJ1-1; D is unclear. This CDR3 region has 17 residues. Germline loops: CDR1 SEHNR, CDR2 FQNEAQ (reference sequence). Trimming removed 1 base from V and 2 bases from J, with 17 bases in between. CDR3 region: CASSLGDFGRENTEAFF. CDR3 coding DNA: TGTGCCAGCAGCTTAGGCGATTTTGGGAGGGAAAACACTGAAGCTTTCTTT.

The gene calls are TRBV7-9 and TRBJ1-1; D is perhaps TRBD1 (5 bases). There are 12 residues in the CDR3. The V end was cut by 6 bases, the J end by 6 bases, with 11 bases between. Germline CDR1 reads SEHNR; CDR2 reads FQNEAQ (reference sequence). The CDR3 nucleotides are TGTGCCAGCAGTCAGGGTTGGTCTGAAGCTTTCTTT. This encodes CASSQGWSEAFF.

The chain joins TRBV2 to TRBJ1-1, with TRBD1 matching over 11 bases. The V and J ends lost 5 bases and 4 bases, in that order; junction bases with no gene match: 12. CDR1 SNHLY and CDR2 FYNNEI come from the germline V gene. The CDR3 is made up of 17 amino acids. DNA for the CDR3: TGTGCCAGCAGTCCCGGACAGGGGGCGAGGTGGGGCACTGAAGCTTTCTTT. Encoded protein: CASSPGQGARWGTEAFF.

The chain employs TRBV11-2 and TRBJ1-3; 7 bases agree with TRBD1. CDR1 and CDR2 (germline): SGHAT, FQNNGV. CDR3 length equals 15 residues. The junction had 9 bases not matched to a gene; V was cut back by 5 bases and J by 5 bases. The CDR3 nucleotides are TGTGCCAGCAGCAATGGGCCACAGGGGAGAAACACCATATATTTT. Its protein is CASSNGPQGRNTIYF.

The gene calls are TRBV7-8 and TRBJ2-7; possibly TRBD1 for D (5 bases). The V and J ends lost 4 bases and 2 bases respectively, with 12 bases between them. Looked up from germline, CDR1 is SGHVS and CDR2 is FQNEAQ. The CDR3 length is 14 residues. Written as DNA, the CDR3 is TGTGCCAGCAGCTCGCAGGGTGGCACCTACGAGCAGTACTTC. Its protein is CASSSQGGTYEQYF.

This sequence joins TRBV7-2 and TRBJ1-6; D perhaps matches TRBD1 (5 bases). V shed 2 bases and J shed 6 bases, with 14 bases lying between them. The germline V gene has CDR1 SGHTA and CDR2 FQGNSA. This CDR3 has 16 amino acids. The CDR3 sequence: CASSLRGGDPNSPLHF. The DNA of the CDR3 is TGTGCCAGCAGCTTAAGGGGCGGGGACCCTAATTCACCCCTCCACTTT.

The rearrangement joins TRBV5-1 to TRBJ1-4, with D tentatively TRBD1 (5 bases). Germline CDR1 and CDR2: SGHRS and YFSETQ. The CDR3 is 15 residues long. The ends were cut back, 3 bases at V and 5 bases at J, with 14 bases in the middle. Here the CDR3 reads CASSSLPGKNEKLFF. The CDR3 DNA reads TGCGCCAGCAGCTCGTTGCCAGGGAAAAATGAAAAACTGTTTTTT. Filled out from reference TRBV5-1 and TRBJ1-4, the complete variable domain reads KAGVTQTPRYLIKTRGQQVTLSCSPISGHRSVSWYQQTPGQGLQFLFEYFSETQRNKGNFPGRFSGRQFSNSRSEMNVSTLELGDSALYLCASSSLPGKNEKLFFGSGTQLSVL.

The chain employs TRBV6-5 and TRBJ1-1, with a possible D match to TRBD1 (5 bases). Between the trimmed V and J ends, which lost 7 bases and 8 bases, there was a span of 11 bases. The CDR3 covers 11 residues. Germline V gene data show CDR1 as MNHEY and CDR2 as SVGAGI. CDR3 nucleotide sequence: TGTGCCAGCATGCAGGGTACCGAAGCTTTCTTT. Translation: CASMQGTEAFF.

The chain couples TRBV7-9 to TRBJ1-6; a possible D gene is TRBD1 (5 bases). The V gene lost 4 bases and the J gene lost 5 bases, with 15 bases spanning the gap. CDR1 and CDR2 from the germline V gene are SEHNR and FQNEAQ (reference sequence). The CDR3 covers 16 residues. CDR3 DNA: TGTGCCAGCAGCTCGCCTGGGGCAGGGAATAATTCACCCCTCCACTTT. Translation gives CASSSPGAGNNSPLHF. The full variable domain, with the rest looked up from reference TRBV7-9 and TRBJ1-6, is DTGVSQNPRHKITKRGQNVTFRCDPISEHNRLYWYRQTLGQGPEFLTYFQNEAQLEKSRLLSDRFSAERPKGSFSTLEIQRTEQGDSAMYLCASSSPGAGNNSPLHFGNGTRLTVT.

This sequence joins TRBV5-1 and TRBJ2-2; tentatively, D is TRBD1 (5 bases). Germline values: CDR1 SGHRS, CDR2 YFSETQ. The CDR3 covers 15 residues. V lost 3 bases and J lost 1, with 10 bases in between. In nucleotides, the CDR3 is TGCGCCAGCAGCTCGGAGACAGTGAACACCGGGGAGCTGTTTTTT. The encoded protein is CASSSETVNTGELFF.